This T cell receptor beta chain appears in the sequencing data of a study of shared clonotypes between healthy human individuals. Findings and caveats of the study: Four donors shared roughly 5% of their naive CD4 clonotypes.

This clone was recorded a few times. What it binds is unknown. This CDR3 is also generated by other DNA sequences in the sample. Looked up from germline, CDR1 is KGHSH and CDR2 is LQKENI. Trimming removed 2 bases at V and 4 bases at J, with 9 bases between. The CDR3 sequence is 14 residues long. The protocol was immunoSEQ multiplex PCR, while the TCRdb copy is restricted to in-frame clones and leaves out a portion. Among about 960,000 clones listed, 70% to 85% were seen once. The sequencing input was memory CD4+ T cells sorted from blood. Subset given: CD45RA-negative fraction. The gene calls are TRBV18 and TRBJ1-5; D ambiguous. The clonotype originates from a man younger than 35 in good health. CDR3 region: CASSPSGPNQPQHF. As DNA, the CDR3 is TGTGCCAGCTCACCAAGCGGGCCAAATCAGCCCCAGCATTTT. Full variable domain (outside the CDR3, taken from reference TRBV18 and TRBJ1-5): NAGVMQNPRHLVRRRGQEARLRCSPMKGHSHVYWYRQLPEEGLKFMVYLQKENIIDESGMPKERFSAEFPKEGPSILRIQQVVRGDSAAYFCASSPSGPNQPQHFGDGTRLSIL.